This TCR beta chain was sequenced in a study of vaccination and CD4 T cells after COVID-19. Broader study findings: Nearly all convalescent vaccine-specific clones, 304 of 307, recognized only SARS-CoV-2 spike. It was observed that, in convalescent patients, a median around 88% of reactive clones arose only post-vaccination.

Comments on this clonotype: Its antigen is not identified.

Treatment given: roughly ten-day PBMC culture with coronavirus spike peptide pools or control peptides (ViraFEST assay). Oncomine TCR Beta short-read sequencing was applied to DNA from cultured CD4+ T cells. Once CD4+ T cells had been cultured, genomic DNA was extracted from them. TCRdb re-analysed the PCR reads in MiXCR, keeping a single row per CDR3 protein. Of around 16,000 distinct CDR3 sequences in the sample, approximately 70% were seen once. Material: CD4+ T cells from blood, cultured in vitro. The receptor was isolated from a human donor who had recovered from COVID-19.

This CDR3 is CASSVSGSSYNEQFF. DNA for the CDR3: TGTGCCAGCAGTGTAAGCGGAAGCTCCTACAATGAGCAGTTCTTC. The chain carries TRBV12-3 or TRBV12-4 and TRBJ2-1; possible D gene TRBD2, 5 bases. The CDR3 spans 15 residues. Trimming pared 5 bases from V and 0 bases from J, leaving 11 bases between.